This T cell receptor beta chain originates from a study of T cell responses to AZD1222 COVID-19 vaccine. TCRdb's table, derived via immunoSEQ multiplex PCR, lists solely in-frame clones and lacks some. The data contain about 97,000 clones, approximately 90% of them singletons. The germline V gene has CDR1 MGHRA and CDR2 YSYEKL. CDR3 size: 16 residues. Trimming removed 0 bases from V and 1 base from J, with 13 bases in between. The rearrangement joins TRBV4-1 to TRBJ2-7; the D call may be TRBD1 or TRBD2 (5 bases each). The TCR sequence derives from an adult in good health. The sample here was peripheral blood, taken on day 0 of AZD1222 vaccination. The CDR3 nucleotides read TGCGCCAGCAGCCAAGAATGGGGGACGGGTTCCTACGAGCAGTACTTC. Its translation is CASSQEWGTGSYEQYF.